The TCR beta chain described here comes from a study of T cell repertoires in cytomegalovirus infection. Study summary: Newly reported HLA-C-restricted and thoroughly characterized HLA-B-restricted CMV epitopes were employed. General observations from the study: Clonotypes of TCR beta that were HLA-C-restricted and CMV-specific dominated the ex vivo response.

Remarks on this clonotype: Its antigen is not identified.

TCRdb re-derived calls from the reads in MiXCR, one entry per CDR3 protein. The sample contains 650,000 to 900,000 distinct CDR3 sequences, 30% to 35% of which appear only once. This CDR3 is 11 amino acids long. With 4 bases removed from V and 16 bases from J, the gap between germline ends came to 13 bases. Looked up from germline, CDR1 is LNHDA and CDR2 is SQIVND (reference sequence). This receptor was identified in a human donor in good health (CMV status not recorded). Some clones in this sample may be carry-over from other donors' samples. This chain links TRBV19 with TRBJ2-2; no definite D call. The material sequenced was cultured CD8+ T cells from PBMCs, taken from culture after CMV antigen stimulation. DNA of the CDR3: TGTGCCAGTAGTACACCCCCAGATTGGTTTTTT. Translation gives CASSTPPDWFF.